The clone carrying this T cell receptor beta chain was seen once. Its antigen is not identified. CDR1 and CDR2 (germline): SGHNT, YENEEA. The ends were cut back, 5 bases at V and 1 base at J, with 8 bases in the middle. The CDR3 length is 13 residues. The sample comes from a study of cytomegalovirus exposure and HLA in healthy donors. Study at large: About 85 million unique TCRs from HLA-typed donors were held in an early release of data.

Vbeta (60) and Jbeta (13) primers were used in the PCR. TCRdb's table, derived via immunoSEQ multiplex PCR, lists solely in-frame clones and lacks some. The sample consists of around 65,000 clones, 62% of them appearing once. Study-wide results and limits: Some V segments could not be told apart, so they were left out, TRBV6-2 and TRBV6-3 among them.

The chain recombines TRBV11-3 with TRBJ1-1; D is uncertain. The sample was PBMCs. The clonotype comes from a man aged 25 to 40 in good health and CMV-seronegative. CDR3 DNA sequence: TGTGCCAGCAGCACCACAGCGAACACTGAAGCTTTCTTT. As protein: CASSTTANTEAFF.